This TCR beta chain was found in a study of T cell changes during pregnancy in multiple sclerosis. CDR1 MDHEN and CDR2 SYDVKM come from the germline V gene. This CDR3 has 11 residues. Between the trimmed V and J ends, which lost 5 bases and 7 bases, there was a span of 6 bases. The assay was immunoSEQ multiplex PCR, and TCRdb's table has in-frame clones only and misses some. The sample lists tens of thousands of clones, over 85% occurring once. The clonotype was recovered from a female donor with multiple sclerosis, enrolled in a pregnancy study. Sequences were derived from CD8+ T cells from peripheral blood mononuclear cells, sampled in the third trimester of pregnancy. The rearrangement links TRBV28 to TRBJ2-1; D call uncertain. The CDR3 reads CASSLENEQFF. The CDR3 DNA follows: TGTGCCAGCAGTCTAGAGAATGAGCAGTTCTTC.